Sequencing of this T cell receptor beta chain was carried out in a study of post-analysis software for immune sequencing data. About the research overall: The patients showed relapsing-remitting, secondary progressive and progressive-relapsing multiple sclerosis courses.

Trimming removed 3 bases at V and 10 bases at J, with 10 bases between. The germline gives CDR1 SEHNR, CDR2 FQNEAQ (reference sequence). The CDR3 has 13 residues. The study's findings and limits: Strong co-clustering by F measure linked samples that shared a preparation batch. When patients were compared with controls, 4 or 5 TRBV segments were more frequent, TRBV5-6, TRBV5-1 and TRBV20-1 among them. Normalized Chao1 diversity was significantly reduced in patients versus controls.

Unique molecular identifiers had been added to the TCR beta cDNA libraries. The authors obtained 400,000 to 600,000 cDNA molecules from roughly 1.1 to 9.2 million T cells. MiXCR, applied by TCRdb to the PCR reads, yields one record per CDR3 protein. The data show about 760,000 distinct CDR3 sequences, 25% to 30% seen once. This clonotype was detected a few times. Its antigen is unknown. The sample comprised blood. The rearrangement links TRBV7-9 to TRBJ1-6; possible D gene TRBD1, 6 bases. The sequence was collected from a girl under 18 with multiple sclerosis. CDR3 region: CASSFPGASPLHF. As DNA, the CDR3 is TGTGCCAGCAGCTTCCCAGGGGCCTCACCCCTCCACTTT.